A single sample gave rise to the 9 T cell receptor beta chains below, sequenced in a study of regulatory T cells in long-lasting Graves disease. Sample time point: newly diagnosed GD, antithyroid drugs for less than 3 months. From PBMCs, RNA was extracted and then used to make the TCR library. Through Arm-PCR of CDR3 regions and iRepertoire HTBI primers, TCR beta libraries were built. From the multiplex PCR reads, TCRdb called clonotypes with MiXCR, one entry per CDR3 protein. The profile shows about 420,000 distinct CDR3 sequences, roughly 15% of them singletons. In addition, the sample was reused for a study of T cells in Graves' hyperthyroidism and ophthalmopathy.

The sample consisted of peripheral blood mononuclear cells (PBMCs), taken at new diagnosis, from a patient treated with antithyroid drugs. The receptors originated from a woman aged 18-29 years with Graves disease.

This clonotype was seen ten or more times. In DNA, the CDR3 is TGTGCCAGCAGTTTAAGGGACTATCCTCCCTACGAGCAGTACTTC. This codes for CASSLRDYPPYEQYF. V is TRBV27 and J is TRBJ2-7, with 7 bases aligning to TRBD2. V trimming: 2 bases; J trimming: 2 bases; junction bases outside the gene matches: 6. The V gene's germline CDR1 is MNHEY and CDR2 SMNVEV (reference sequence). This CDR3 comprises 15 residues.

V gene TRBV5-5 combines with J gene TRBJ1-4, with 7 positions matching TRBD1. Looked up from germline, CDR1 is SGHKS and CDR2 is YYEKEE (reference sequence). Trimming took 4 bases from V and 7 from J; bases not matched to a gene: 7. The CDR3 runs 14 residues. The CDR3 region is CASSPGGWGEKLFF. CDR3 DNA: TGTGCCAGCAGCCCAGGGGGTTGGGGTGAAAAACTGTTTTTT. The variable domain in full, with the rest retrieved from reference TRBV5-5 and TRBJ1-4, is DAGVTQSPTHLIKTRGQQVTLRCSPISGHKSVSWYQQVLGQGPQFIFQYYEKEERGRGNFPDRFSARQFPNYSSELNVNALLLGDSALYLCASSPGGWGEKLFFGSGTQLSVL.

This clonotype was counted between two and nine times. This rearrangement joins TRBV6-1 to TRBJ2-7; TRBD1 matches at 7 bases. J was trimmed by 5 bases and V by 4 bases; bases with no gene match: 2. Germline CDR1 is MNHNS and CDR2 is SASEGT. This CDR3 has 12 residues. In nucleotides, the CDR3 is TGTGCCAGCAGTGTAACAGGGGACGAGCAGTACTTC. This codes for CASSVTGDEQYF.

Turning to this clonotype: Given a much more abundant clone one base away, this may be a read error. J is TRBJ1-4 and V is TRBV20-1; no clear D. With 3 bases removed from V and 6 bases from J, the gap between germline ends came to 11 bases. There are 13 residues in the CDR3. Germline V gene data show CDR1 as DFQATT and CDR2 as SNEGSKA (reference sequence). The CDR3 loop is CSASAGLDEKLFF. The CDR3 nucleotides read TGCAGTGCTAGCGCAGGCCTTGATGAAAAACTGTTTTTT.

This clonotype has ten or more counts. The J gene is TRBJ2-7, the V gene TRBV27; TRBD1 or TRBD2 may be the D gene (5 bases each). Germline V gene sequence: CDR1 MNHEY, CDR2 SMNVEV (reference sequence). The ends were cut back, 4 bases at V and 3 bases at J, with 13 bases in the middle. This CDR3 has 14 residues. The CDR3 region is CASSSRPRGYEQYF. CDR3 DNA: TGTGCCAGCAGTTCGAGACCGAGGGGCTACGAGCAGTACTTC.

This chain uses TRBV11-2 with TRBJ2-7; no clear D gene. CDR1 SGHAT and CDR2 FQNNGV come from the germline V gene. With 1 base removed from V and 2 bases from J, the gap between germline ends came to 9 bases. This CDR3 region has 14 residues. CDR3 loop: CASSLVRSPYEQYF. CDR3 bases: TGTGCCAGCAGCTTAGTTCGGAGCCCCTACGAGCAGTACTTC. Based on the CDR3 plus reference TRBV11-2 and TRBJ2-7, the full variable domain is EAGVAQSPRYKIIEKRQSVAFWCNPISGHATLYWYQQILGQGPKLLIQFQNNGVVDDSQLPKDRFSAERLKGVDSTLKIQPAKLEDSAVYLCASSLVRSPYEQYFGPGTRLTVT.

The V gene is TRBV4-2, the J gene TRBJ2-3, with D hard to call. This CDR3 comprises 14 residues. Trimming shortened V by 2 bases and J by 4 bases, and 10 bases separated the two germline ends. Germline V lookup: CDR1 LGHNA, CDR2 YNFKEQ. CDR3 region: CASSQFSWADTQYF. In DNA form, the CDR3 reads TGTGCCAGCAGCCAATTTTCATGGGCAGATACGCAGTATTTT.

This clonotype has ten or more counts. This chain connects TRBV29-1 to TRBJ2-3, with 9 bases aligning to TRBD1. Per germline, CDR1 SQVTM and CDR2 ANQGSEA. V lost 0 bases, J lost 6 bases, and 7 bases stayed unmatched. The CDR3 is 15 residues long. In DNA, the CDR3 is TGCAGCGTTGAAGACAATACAGGGGGCCGGGATACGCAGTATTTT. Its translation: CSVEDNTGGRDTQYF.

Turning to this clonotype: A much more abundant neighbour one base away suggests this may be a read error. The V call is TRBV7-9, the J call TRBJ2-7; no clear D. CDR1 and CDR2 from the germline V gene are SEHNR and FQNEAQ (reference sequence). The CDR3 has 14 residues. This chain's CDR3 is CAGSPIDSSYEQYF. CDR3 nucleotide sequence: TGTGCCGGCAGCCCGATTGATAGCTCCTACGAGCAGTACTTC.